This passage covers 18 T cell receptor beta chains from one sample sequenced in a study of Graves' ophthalmopathy and Graves' hyperthyroidism. The study amplified TCR beta CDR3 regions using RNA transcripts. Second-round multiplex PCR came after first-round RT-PCR with HTBI primers. TCRdb re-analysed the multiplex PCR reads in MiXCR, keeping a single row per CDR3 protein. The top ten hold over 2.5% of the sample, which has around 660,000 distinct CDR3 sequences, under 50% seen once. Sequencing was performed on peripheral blood. These receptors came from an adult man with Graves' ophthalmopathy.

This clonotype was seen ten or more times. The chain uses TRBV6-6 and TRBJ1-5; D remains unclear. V lost 2 bases to trimming and J lost 6 bases, with 8 bases between them. This CDR3 region has 13 residues. The germline V gene has CDR1 MNHNY and CDR2 SVGAGI (reference sequence). The CDR3 nucleotides read TGTGCCAGCAGTTACGGTGATGGTCAGCCCCAGCATTTT. Its protein product is CASSYGDGQPQHF.

This clonotype was recorded at least ten times. The V and J genes are TRBV12-3 or TRBV12-4 and TRBJ1-2, with 7 bases identical to TRBD1. Unmatched junction bases numbered 8, after V lost 5 bases and J lost 8 bases. The CDR3 extends over 13 amino acids. The CDR3 nucleotides are TGTGCCAGCAGTCAAAACAGGGGAGAAGGCTACACCTTC. Residues: CASSQNRGEGYTF.

In its sample, this clonotype was seen many times. The CDR3 DNA reads TGCAGTGCTAGCGGCCTACCTCAAGAGACCCAGTACTTC. Encoded protein: CSASGLPQETQYF. The rearrangement uses TRBV20-1 and TRBJ2-5; D call uncertain. Germline V gives CDR1 DFQATT, CDR2 SNEGSKA (reference sequence). The CDR3 has 13 amino acids. With 3 bases removed from V and 2 bases from J, the gap between germline ends came to 10 bases.

This chain links TRBV29-1 with TRBJ1-2; the match to TRBD1 covers 7 bases. The CDR3 sequence is 14 residues long. The germline gives CDR1 SQVTM, CDR2 ANQGSEA. Losses at the gene ends were 7 bases for V and 6 bases for J; bases not matched to a gene: 14. CDR3 protein: CSAGPDRESDGYTF. The CDR3 coding sequence is TGCAGCGCCGGACCTGACAGGGAATCGGATGGCTACACCTTC.

A single count supports this clonotype. The chain uses TRBV29-1 and TRBJ1-2; D ambiguous. Germline V gene data show CDR1 as SQVTM and CDR2 as ANQGSEA. The length of the CDR3 is 12 residues. Trimming cost V 3 bases and J 10 bases, with 15 bases left between them. CDR3 DNA: TGCAGCGTTGATCGAGGACTAGCGGTCTACACCTTC. It encodes CSVDRGLAVYTF.

This clonotype was found many times. The chain carries TRBV2 and TRBJ1-6; no reliable D call. Trimming pared 6 bases from V and 7 bases from J, leaving 10 bases between. The germline CDR1 and CDR2 sequences are SNHLY and FYNNEI. CDR3 length: 13 amino acids. Here the CDR3 reads CASRDGSNSPLHF. The CDR3 nucleotides read TGTGCCAGCAGGGACGGTTCCAATTCACCCCTCCACTTT.

This chain connects TRBV11-1 to TRBJ1-1, with 7 bases matching TRBD1. The CDR3 runs 16 residues. Germline CDR1 and CDR2: SGHAT and FQDESV (reference sequence). With 5 bases clipped from V and 1 base from J, the junction kept 10 bases outside the gene matches. This CDR3 is CASSHSGGTANTEAFF. The CDR3 nucleotides read TGTGCCAGCAGCCACTCAGGGGGGACAGCGAACACTGAAGCTTTCTTT.

The chain couples TRBV7-3 to TRBJ2-2; D call uncertain. This CDR3 comprises 15 residues. Trimming stripped 3 bases from V and 4 bases from J, with 12 bases between. Germline values: CDR1 SGHTA, CDR2 FQGTGA. The CDR3 region is CASSFGQELTGELFF. CDR3 DNA: TGTGCCAGCAGCTTCGGTCAGGAGCTCACCGGGGAGCTGTTTTTT.

This clonotype was seen many times. The rearrangement links TRBV7-9 to TRBJ1-1; D uncertain. CDR1 SEHNR and CDR2 FQNEAQ come from the germline V gene (reference sequence). The V and J ends lost 5 bases and 5 bases respectively, with 9 bases between them. The CDR3 runs 12 residues. In DNA, the CDR3 is TGTGCCAGCAGCCCCTATCAGACTGAAGCTTTCTTT. Residues: CASSPYQTEAFF.

The J gene is TRBJ1-2, the V gene TRBV7-3; tentatively, D is TRBD1 (6 bases). The V and J ends lost 5 bases and 4 bases respectively, with 17 bases between them. The germline V gene has CDR1 SGHTA and CDR2 FQGTGA. This CDR3 region has 15 residues. CDR3 amino acids: CASSPHSRGGYGYTF. CDR3 nucleotides: TGTGCCAGCAGCCCACACTCCAGGGGAGGCTATGGCTACACCTTC.

This clonotype was picked up many times. The chain employs TRBV7-3 and TRBJ2-7; 9 bases are a match to TRBD1. J gave up 6 bases and V 6 bases, and 12 bases lay outside the gene matches. The germline CDR1 and CDR2 sequences are SGHTA and FQGTGA. The CDR3 is made up of 15 amino acids. CDR3 residues: CASSSRQGVSGEQYF. In DNA form, the CDR3 reads TGTGCCAGCAGTTCTCGACAGGGGGTTTCGGGCGAGCAGTACTTC.

The CDR3 sequence is CASSLGVLSDTQYF. The CDR3 coding sequence is TGTGCCAGCAGCTTAGGGGTGTTGTCAGATACGCAGTATTTT. The chain is built from TRBV11-2 and TRBJ2-3; no firm D call. CDR3 length: 14 amino acids. The ends were cut back, 1 base at V and 4 bases at J, with 9 bases in the middle. CDR1 and CDR2 from the germline V gene are SGHAT and FQNNGV.

This clonotype was counted between two and nine times. The rearrangement uses TRBV12-3 or TRBV12-4 and TRBJ1-5; D perhaps matches TRBD1 (6 bases). CDR3 length: 15 residues. V was shortened by 6 bases and J by 5 bases, with 17 bases between the two germline ends. CDR3 sequence (DNA): TGTGCCAGCAGACTAGGAGGGGGGCTATATCAGCCCCAGCATTTT. This sequence encodes CASRLGGGLYQPQHF.

The table lists this clonotype with many counts. The CDR3 DNA follows: TGTGCCAGCAGATCCGGGACAGGGGGCCGGGCTGAAAAACTGTTTTTT. Its protein product is CASRSGTGGRAEKLFF. The chain is built from TRBV6-6 and TRBJ1-4, with 12 bases fitting TRBD1. This CDR3 has 16 amino acids. The germline V gene has CDR1 MNHNY and CDR2 SVGAGI (reference sequence). The V and J ends lost 6 bases and 7 bases, in that order; junction bases with no gene match: 9.

This clonotype was recorded at least ten times. The rearrangement joins TRBV10-3 to TRBJ2-5; D not resolved. This CDR3 comprises 15 residues. Trimming left V 0 bases short and J 5 bases short, with 13 bases between. The V gene's germline CDR1 is ENHRY and CDR2 SYGVKD. CDR3 nucleotides: TGTGCCATCAGTGAGTCGCCGGGTATCTTTGAGACCCAGTACTTC. This gives the protein CAISESPGIFETQYF.

This clonotype appeared many times. This sequence joins TRBV30 and TRBJ2-7; 7 bases align to TRBD2. The CDR3 covers 15 residues. V lost 0 bases and J lost 6; bases outside the gene matches: 11. The germline V gene encodes CDR1 GTSNPN and CDR2 SVGIG (reference sequence). CDR3 sequence reads: CAWSVRGRARGEQYF. The CDR3 DNA reads as TGTGCCTGGAGTGTACGAGGGAGGGCCCGTGGCGAGCAGTACTTC.

This clonotype was recorded at least ten times. This chain joins TRBV20-1 and TRBJ1-6, with 7 positions matching TRBD1. The trim removed 0 bases at V and 7 bases at J, leaving 3 bases unmatched. Germline-derived CDR1 and CDR2 are DFQATT and SNEGSKA (reference sequence). The length of the CDR3 is 14 residues. The CDR3 sequence: CSAREPGGNSPLHF. Here the CDR3 DNA reads TGCAGTGCTAGAGAACCAGGGGGAAATTCACCCCTCCACTTT.

The chain joins TRBV7-9 to TRBJ2-4; D unclear. V was cut by 0 bases and J by 3 bases, with 3 bases left in between. This CDR3 is 13 amino acids long. Germline lookup yields CDR1 SEHNR and CDR2 FQNEAQ (reference sequence). As DNA, the CDR3 is TGTGCCAGCAGCTTAGCGGGCAAAAACATTCAGTACTTC. Protein sequence: CASSLAGKNIQYF.